This is a list of T cell receptor beta chains from one sample in a study of identical twins. Using its own MiXCR run on the 5' RACE reads, TCRdb lists one record per CDR3 protein. The sample consists of about 1.7 million distinct CDR3 sequences, about 30% of them appearing once. The sample consisted of cord blood. The receptors were sampled from a newborn girl in good health. Each CDR3 is given with its conserved first and last residue. Fields, in order: J gene, clone size, D gene, V gene, CDR3 protein, CDR3 DNA. D genes are given only for firm matches. Size is stated for part of the rows, as once, few or many counts, or as a class when the clone is expanded.

>TRBJ2-1|NA|TRBD2|TRBV5-4
CASSFMLAGVEQFF
TGTGCCAGCAGCTTTATGCTAGCGGGAGTGGAGCAGTTCTTC
>TRBJ2-1|NA|TRBD1|TRBV28
CASSYRTPGQGLYEQFF
TGTGCCAGCAGTTATAGGACTCCGGGACAGGGCTTGTACGAGCAGTTCTTC
>TRBJ2-7|NA|TRBD2|TRBV20-1
CSASGTSGAYEQYF
TGCAGTGCTAGTGGGACTAGCGGGGCCTACGAGCAGTACTTC
>TRBJ1-5|NA|TRBD1|TRBV7-2
CASSLAGQANINQPQHF
TGTGCCAGCAGCTTAGCGGGACAGGCTAATATCAATCAGCCCCAGCATTTT
>TRBJ2-5|NA|TRBD2|TRBV2
CASISGRQETQYF
TGTGCCAGCATATCCGGGAGGCAAGAGACCCAGTACTTC
>TRBJ1-1|NA|NA|TRBV6-1
CASSEALRGAQAFF
TGTGCCAGCAGTGAAGCGCTTCGGGGGGCGCAGGCTTTCTTT
>TRBJ2-3|NA|TRBD2|TRBV20-1
CSASVRGGAEDAQYF
TGCAGTGCTAGTGTTCGCGGGGGGGCCGAAGATGCGCAGTATTTT
>TRBJ1-6|NA|NA|TRBV7-9
CASSLGGWNSPLHF
TGTGCCAGCAGCTTAGGGGGGTGGAATTCACCCCTCCACTTT
>TRBJ2-7|few|NA|TRBV12-3/TRBV12-4
CASSFGLFSYEQYF
TGTGCCAGCAGTTTCGGACTGTTCTCCTACGAGCAGTACTTC
>TRBJ2-7|once|TRBD2|TRBV7-6
CASSLERSGSSYNEQYF
TGTGCCAGCAGTTTAGAACGTAGCGGGAGCTCCTACAATGAGCAGTACTTC
>TRBJ1-1|NA|NA|TRBV29-1
CSAVRVGYTEAFF
TGCAGCGCGGTCAGGGTCGGTTACACTGAAGCTTTCTTT
>TRBJ2-1|NA|NA|TRBV4-2
CASSQDVGGGPSYNEQFF
TGTGCCAGCAGCCAAGACGTGGGGGGGGGCCCCTCCTACAATGAGCAGTTCTTC
>TRBJ1-1|NA|NA|TRBV3-1
CASRMTDTNTEAFF
TGTGCCAGCAGAATGACAGACACGAACACTGAAGCTTTCTTT
>TRBJ2-1|few|NA|TRBV6-5
CASSYSSWNNEQFF
TGTGCCAGCAGTTACTCGTCGTGGAACAATGAGCAGTTCTTC
>TRBJ2-3|NA|NA|TRBV7-2
CASSTLTVGRRDTQYF
TGTGCCAGCAGCACACTTACCGTAGGAAGGCGTGATACGCAGTATTTT
>TRBJ2-3|few|TRBD1|TRBV28
CASSLLPGQGSQYF
TGTGCCAGCAGTTTACTACCGGGACAGGGGTCGCAGTATTTT
>TRBJ2-1|NA|NA|TRBV7-2
CTSSLAAGSYNEQFF
TGTACCAGCAGCTTAGCGGCAGGCTCCTACAATGAGCAGTTCTTC
>TRBJ2-3|few|TRBD2|TRBV24-1
CATSDPTSEFTDTQYF
TGTGCCACCAGTGACCCGACTAGCGAGTTCACAGATACGCAGTATTTT
>TRBJ1-6|NA|NA|TRBV20-1
CSARVSGAGGGSPLHF
TGCAGTGCTAGAGTCAGTGGCGCTGGGGGTGGCTCACCCCTCCACTTT
>TRBJ2-5|NA|NA|TRBV7-2
CASSPRAPWGTQYF
TGTGCCAGCAGCCCCCGGGCCCCATGGGGGACCCAGTACTTC
>TRBJ1-4|NA|NA|TRBV21-1
CASVGGGNEKLFF
NA
>TRBJ2-1|NA|NA|TRBV20-1
CSAFLILATFGNEQFF
TGCAGTGCTTTCTTGATTCTAGCTACTTTTGGCAATGAGCAGTTCTTC
>TRBJ2-7|NA|NA|TRBV20-1
CSARLARQTYEQYF
TGCAGTGCTAGACTAGCGCGACAGACCTACGAGCAGTACTTC
>TRBJ2-3|many|NA|TRBV7-9
CASSLGRPLTDTQYF
TGTGCCAGCAGCTTAGGAAGGCCCCTCACAGATACGCAGTATTTT
>TRBJ2-1|NA|NA|TRBV7-2
CASSLVYTGSSYNEQFF
TGTGCCAGCAGCTTAGTCTATACGGGGAGCTCCTACAATGAGCAGTTCTTC
>TRBJ2-7|few|TRBD2|TRBV12-3/TRBV12-4
CASSFILAVGVYEQYF
TGTGCCAGCAGTTTTATACTAGCGGTAGGGGTGTACGAGCAGTACTTC
>TRBJ1-2|many|NA|TRBV29-1
CSVGTNYGYTF
TGCAGCGTTGGGACAAACTATGGCTACACCTTC
>TRBJ1-1|NA|NA|TRBV2
CASSVLGGNTEAFF
TGTGCCAGCAGCGTACTAGGGGGGAACACTGAAGCTTTCTTT
>TRBJ1-1|NA|TRBD1|TRBV6-6
CASSRQGIRTEAFF
TGTGCCAGCAGCCGACAGGGGATAAGGACTGAAGCTTTCTTT
>TRBJ2-1|NA|NA|TRBV5-1
CASSLGEGRGDNEQFF
TGCGCCAGCAGCTTGGGTGAAGGGCGAGGGGACAATGAGCAGTTCTTC
>TRBJ2-7|NA|NA|TRBV25-1
CASSESRQGPYEQYF
TGTGCCAGCAGTGAATCTCGGCAGGGCCCCTACGAGCAGTACTTC
>TRBJ2-7|NA|TRBD2|TRBV12-3/TRBV12-4
CVSSLGGSHEQYF
TGTGTCAGCAGTTTGGGGGGGAGCCACGAGCAGTACTTC
>TRBJ1-5|few|NA|TRBV9
CASTPIPQGRSNQPQHF
TGTGCCAGCACCCCTATCCCCCAGGGCCGTAGCAATCAGCCCCAGCATTTT
>TRBJ2-3|NA|TRBD2|TRBV20-1
CSALPAGAFTDTQYF
TGCAGTGCTCTCCCAGCGGGGGCCTTCACAGATACGCAGTATTTT
>TRBJ1-1|NA|TRBD1|TRBV20-1
CSATSSRGHTEAFF
TGCAGTGCTACCAGTAGCAGGGGGCACACTGAAGCTTTCTTT
>TRBJ1-1|NA|NA|TRBV7-6
CASSLDPRRLNTEAFF
TGCGCCAGCAGCTTAGACCCCAGGCGGCTGAACACTGAAGCTTTCTTT
>TRBJ2-1|NA|TRBD2|TRBV11-1
CASSFAWAAGKMQFF
TGTGCCAGCAGCTTCGCCTGGGCAGCGGGGAAAATGCAGTTCTTC
>TRBJ1-2|few|NA|TRBV6-1
CASSEALGLGGYTF
TGTGCCAGCAGTGAAGCGCTTGGGTTAGGCGGCTACACCTTC
>TRBJ2-7|NA|TRBD2|TRBV6-1
CASSSRTSGRWHEQYF
TGTGCCAGCAGTTCACGGACTAGCGGGAGGTGGCACGAGCAGTACTTC
>TRBJ1-1|NA|NA|TRBV11-2
CASSLVPDPNTEAFF
TGTGCCAGCAGCTTAGTTCCGGATCCTAACACTGAAGCTTTCTTT
>TRBJ2-5|few|NA|TRBV28
CASSRPTGLQETQYF
TGTGCCAGCAGTCGTCCGACAGGCCTCCAAGAGACCCAGTACTTC
>TRBJ2-4|NA|NA|TRBV29-1
CSVSPGLAKNIQYF
TGCAGCGTTTCCCCGGGGCTAGCCAAAAACATTCAGTACTTC
>TRBJ2-1|many|NA|TRBV10-3
CAISDWALHNEQFF
TGTGCCATCAGTGATTGGGCACTTCACAATGAGCAGTTCTTC
>TRBJ2-1|few|NA|TRBV10-3
CAISGIRLDRGFEQFF
TGTGCCATCAGTGGGATAAGGCTAGATAGGGGCTTTGAGCAGTTCTTC
>TRBJ2-3|NA|NA|TRBV10-3
CAISGPGLYTDTQYF
TGTGCCATCAGTGGCCCGGGCCTTTACACAGATACGCAGTATTTT
>TRBJ1-5|NA|NA|TRBV5-1
CASSVDINQPQHF
TGCGCCAGCAGCGTGGACATAAATCAGCCCCAGCATTTT
>TRBJ2-7|NA|NA|TRBV21-1
CASSKGGEVMDEQYF
TGTGCCAGCAGCAAAGGGGGGGAGGTTATGGACGAGCAGTACTTC
>TRBJ2-3|few|NA|TRBV27
CASRPVTSTDTQYF
TGTGCCAGCAGGCCAGTTACTAGCACAGATACGCAGTATTTT
>TRBJ1-5|NA|NA|TRBV6-1
CASSESRAPSNQPQHF
TGTGCCAGCAGTGAAAGTCGGGCCCCTAGCAATCAGCCCCAGCATTTT
>TRBJ2-5|many|TRBD2|TRBV18
CASSPVAGQETQYF
TGTGCCAGCTCACCAGTAGCGGGTCAAGAGACCCAGTACTTC
>TRBJ2-7|NA|TRBD2|TRBV20-1
CSARDRTSPLYEQYF
TGCAGTGCTAGAGATCGGACTAGCCCCCTCTACGAGCAGTACTTC
>TRBJ1-1|few|TRBD1|TRBV27
CAKPGQGRVNTEAFF
TGTGCGAAACCGGGACAGGGGAGGGTGAACACTGAAGCTTTCTTT
>TRBJ2-5|NA|TRBD2|TRBV7-2
CASRPGLAGGQETQYF
TGTGCCAGCCGACCTGGGCTAGCGGGGGGGCAAGAGACCCAGTACTTC
>TRBJ2-7|few|NA|TRBV24-1
CATSDPGVHEQYF
TGTGCCACCAGTGACCCAGGGGTCCACGAGCAGTACTTC
>TRBJ2-2|NA|TRBD2|TRBV3-1
CASSRGLAGGPAGELFF
TGTGCCAGCAGTCGGGGACTAGCGGGAGGGCCGGCCGGGGAGCTGTTTTTT
>TRBJ2-5|few|TRBD2|TRBV12-3/TRBV12-4
CASSDSGREIETQYF
TGTGCCAGCAGCGATAGCGGGAGAGAGATAGAGACCCAGTACTTC